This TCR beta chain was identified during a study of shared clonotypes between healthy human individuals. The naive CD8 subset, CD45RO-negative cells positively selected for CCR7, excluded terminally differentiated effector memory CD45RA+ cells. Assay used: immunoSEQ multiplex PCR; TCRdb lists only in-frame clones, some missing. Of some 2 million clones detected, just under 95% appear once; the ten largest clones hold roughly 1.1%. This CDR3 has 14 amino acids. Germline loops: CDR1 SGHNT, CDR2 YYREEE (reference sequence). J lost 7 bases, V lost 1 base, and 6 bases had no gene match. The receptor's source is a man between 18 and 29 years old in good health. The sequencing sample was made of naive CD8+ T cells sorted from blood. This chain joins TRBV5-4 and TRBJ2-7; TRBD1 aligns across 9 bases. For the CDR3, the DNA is TGTGCCAGCAGCTTGTCAGACAGGGGGAATGAGCAGTACTTC. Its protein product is CASSLSDRGNEQYF.